This T cell receptor (beta chain) was retrieved from a study of cytomegalovirus exposure and HLA in healthy donors. Primers for the PCR totalled 60 Vbeta and 13 Jbeta. Sequencing used immunoSEQ multiplex PCR; TCRdb keeps in-frame clones, though not all of them. The sample records roughly 170,000 clones, roughly 88% being singletons. The sample was PBMCs. This TCR was recovered from a girl aged 2-10 years in good health and CMV-seropositive.

Here the CDR3 reads CASSIGGSVAYGYTF. The CDR3 DNA reads as TGTGCCAGTAGTATCGGGGGGTCGGTCGCCTATGGCTACACCTTC. The chain recombines TRBV19 with TRBJ1-2; the D gene is possibly TRBD1 (5 bases). Trimming stripped 3 bases from V and 4 bases from J, with 15 bases between. The CDR3 is 15 residues long. The germline V gene encodes CDR1 LNHDA and CDR2 SQIVND (reference sequence).